Listed below are T cell receptor beta chains from one sample, sequenced in a study of blood T cell repertoires in COVID-19. The repertoire was sequenced with immunoSEQ multiplex PCR; TCRdb's copy has only in-frame clones and lacks some. The sample lists approximately 110,000 clones; approximately 89% were seen once. The source material was peripheral blood. Receptor source: an older woman with COVID-19, enrolled during active disease. CDR3s include the opening cysteine and the closing phenylalanine or tryptophan. The D gene is left open where the match is weak. Size is omitted from some rows. Given values are once, few, many or a class for expanded clones.

14	TRBV15	TRBJ2-7	NA	NA	CATSRDADSYEQYF	TGTGCCACCAGCAGAGATGCGGATTCCTACGAGCAGTACTTC
15	TRBV6-5	TRBJ1-1	NA	NA	CASSYSLAVDTEAFF	TGTGCCAGCAGTTACTCGTTGGCAGTCGACACTGAAGCTTTCTTT
15	TRBV7-9	TRBJ2-5	NA	NA	CASSSGLRDQETQYF	TGTGCCAGCAGCTCGGGACTCCGGGACCAAGAGACCCAGTACTTC
14	TRBV30	TRBJ1-5	NA	NA	CAWSYNSLRDPQHF	TGTGCCTGGAGTTACAACAGTCTACGGGATCCCCAGCATTTT
16	TRBV7-9	TRBJ1-1	NA	TRBD1	CASNQEPGQGVTEAFF	TGTGCCAGCAACCAAGAGCCGGGACAGGGAGTTACTGAAGCTTTCTTT
17	TRBV19	TRBJ2-1	NA	NA	CASSIATGASSYNEQFF	TGTGCCAGTAGTATAGCGACAGGTGCTAGCTCCTACAATGAGCAGTTCTTC
17	TRBV18	TRBJ1-1	NA	NA	CASSPRGGEGLNTEAFF	TGTGCCAGCTCACCACGAGGAGGGGAGGGCCTGAACACTGAAGCTTTCTTT
15	TRBV6-5	TRBJ2-7	NA	TRBD1	CASSLQGAPLYEQYF	TGTGCCAGCAGTTTACAGGGGGCCCCCCTCTACGAGCAGTACTTC
18	TRBV3-1/TRBV3-2	TRBJ1-5	few	TRBD1	CASSGQGVLPGGNQPQHF	TGTGCCAGCAGTGGACAGGGCGTTCTCCCAGGCGGCAATCAGCCCCAGCATTTT
14	TRBV11-2	TRBJ2-5	NA	NA	CASSLDHTQETQYF	TGTGCCAGCAGCTTAGATCACACCCAAGAGACCCAGTACTTC
14	TRBV2	TRBJ1-1	NA	NA	CASSEALGITEAFF	TGTGCCAGCAGTGAAGCGCTCGGGATAACTGAAGCTTTCTTT
15	TRBV27	TRBJ2-7	NA	NA	CASSFEAPPSYEQYF	TGTGCCAGCAGTTTTGAAGCACCGCCGTCCTACGAGCAGTACTTC
14	TRBV29-1	TRBJ2-1	NA	NA	CSVSPPDRNNEQFF	TGCAGCGTTTCGCCCCCTGACAGGAACAATGAGCAGTTCTTC
14	TRBV15	TRBJ2-3	NA	NA	CATRRGPSTDTQYF	TGTGCCACCCGGCGGGGGCCGAGCACAGATACGCAGTATTTT
11	TRBV6-5	TRBJ2-2	NA	NA	CASRLSGELFF	TGTGCCAGCAGACTAAGCGGGGAGCTGTTTTTT
15	TRBV18	TRBJ1-1	once	TRBD1	CASSPPDRGNTEAFF	TGTGCCAGCTCACCACCCGACAGGGGTAACACTGAAGCTTTCTTT
13	TRBV11-2	TRBJ1-1	NA	NA	CASSLDISSEAFF	TGTGCCAGCAGCTTAGATATTTCTTCTGAAGCTTTCTTT
18	TRBV18	TRBJ2-3	NA	TRBD2	CASSSFEASGGSTDTQYF	TGTGCCAGCTCATCCTTCGAGGCTAGCGGGGGTAGCACAGATACGCAGTATTTT
14	TRBV19	TRBJ2-7	NA	NA	CASSNTGPFSEQYF	TGTGCCAGTAGTAATACTGGGCCTTTTAGCGAGCAGTACTTC
14	TRBV7-3	TRBJ1-1	NA	TRBD1	CASSLIRGQGEAFF	TGTGCCAGCAGCTTAATCCGGGGACAGGGCGAAGCTTTCTTT
13	TRBV3-1/TRBV3-2	TRBJ2-5	NA	NA	CASSIPGQETQYF	TGTGCCAGCAGTATCCCAGGGCAAGAGACCCAGTACTTC
16	TRBV11-3	TRBJ2-1	NA	TRBD2	CASSLGASGGPREQFF	TGTGCCAGCAGCTTAGGAGCTAGCGGGGGGCCTAGAGAGCAGTTCTTC
16	TRBV19	TRBJ1-5	few	NA	CASSIGTQAEDQPQHF	TGTGCCAGTAGTATAGGTACCCAGGCCGAAGATCAGCCCCAGCATTTT
14	TRBV24-1	TRBJ1-2	NA	NA	CATSSSGGFYGYTF	TGTGCCACCAGTAGTTCGGGGGGATTCTATGGCTACACCTTC
15	TRBV13	TRBJ1-6	NA	TRBD1	CASSLGGQGASPLHF	TGTGCCAGCAGCTTAGGGGGGCAGGGGGCCTCACCCCTCCACTTT
14	TRBV7-2	TRBJ2-7	NA	TRBD2	CASSPRTSAYEQYF	TGTGCCAGCAGCCCCCGGACTAGCGCCTACGAGCAGTACTTC
15	TRBV7-9	TRBJ2-5	NA	TRBD2	CASSPAGAAQETQYF	TGTGCCAGCAGCCCAGCGGGGGCGGCCCAAGAGACCCAGTACTTC
13	TRBV9	TRBJ1-2	NA	NA	CASSANRGFGYTF	TGTGCCAGCAGCGCCAATCGGGGGTTTGGCTACACCTTC
15	TRBV5-1	TRBJ1-5	NA	NA	CASSLGTGARQPQHF	TGCGCCAGCAGCTTGGGAACAGGTGCTCGGCAGCCCCAGCATTTT
16	TRBV7-9	TRBJ2-1	NA	TRBD2	CASSSPGGGTYNEQFF	TGTGCCAGCAGCTCCCCCGGGGGGGGAACCTACAATGAGCAGTTCTTC
16	TRBV5-1	TRBJ1-4	NA	NA	CASSLALQGSNEKLFF	TGCGCCAGCAGCTTGGCCCTACAGGGTTCTAATGAAAAACTGTTTTTT
15	TRBV4-2	TRBJ2-2	NA	TRBD1	CASSLGTGNTGELFF	TGTGCCAGCAGCCTTGGGACAGGGAACACCGGGGAGCTGTTTTTT
15	TRBV2	TRBJ1-6	once	NA	CASKDGPGYDSPLHF	TGTGCCAGCAAAGACGGTCCGGGGTACGATTCACCCCTCCACTTT
14	TRBV19	TRBJ1-2	NA	NA	CASRTTGSNYGYTF	TGTGCCAGTAGGACAACGGGGTCTAACTATGGCTACACCTTC
16	TRBV4-1	TRBJ2-7	NA	TRBD2	CASSQDASGATYEQYF	TGCGCCAGCAGCCAAGACGCTAGCGGGGCCACCTACGAGCAGTACTTC
16	TRBV25-1	TRBJ2-3	NA	TRBD1	CASSEFFDRGSDTQYF	TGTGCCAGCAGTGAATTTTTTGACAGGGGCTCAGATACGCAGTATTTT
17	TRBV4-3	TRBJ2-7	NA	TRBD2	CASSLLIIETSDYEQYF	TGCGCCAGCAGCCTGTTGATAATTGAGACTAGCGACTACGAGCAGTACTTC
17	TRBV12-5	TRBJ1-6	NA	TRBD1	CASGLGQGGGENSPLHF	TGTGCTAGTGGTTTGGGACAAGGGGGCGGCGAAAATTCACCCCTCCACTTT
17	TRBV10-3	TRBJ1-1	NA	NA	CAISDMRGGVMNTEAFF	TGTGCCATCAGCGACATGCGGGGAGGTGTTATGAACACTGAAGCTTTCTTT
13	TRBV19	TRBJ1-1	NA	NA	CASSIFGNTEAFF	TGTGCCAGTAGTATATTCGGTAACACTGAAGCTTTCTTT
14	TRBV24-1	TRBJ1-5	few	TRBD1	CATRGTGRDQPQHF	TGTGCCACCAGGGGGACAGGGAGGGATCAGCCCCAGCATTTT
15	TRBV7-2	TRBJ1-1	NA	NA	CASSSNRGLNTEAFF	TGTGCCAGCAGCTCTAATAGGGGCTTGAACACTGAAGCTTTCTTT
18	TRBV7-9	TRBJ2-6	few	NA	CASSFLRQEPSGANVLTF	TGTGCCAGCAGCTTTCTAAGACAGGAGCCCTCTGGGGCCAACGTCCTGACTTTC
14	TRBV9	TRBJ2-2	NA	NA	CASSVQGGTGELFF	TGTGCCAGCAGCGTACAGGGAGGAACCGGGGAGCTGTTTTTT
13	TRBV19	TRBJ1-2	NA	TRBD1	CASSLDRAGGYTF	TGTGCCAGTAGTCTGGACAGGGCAGGTGGCTACACCTTC
14	TRBV7-9	TRBJ2-7	NA	TRBD1	CASSFGQGIYEQYF	TGTGCCAGCAGCTTCGGACAGGGGATCTACGAGCAGTACTTC
11	TRBV12-3/TRBV12-4	TRBJ2-3	NA	NA	CASTPLDTQYF	TGTGCCAGCACCCCCTTAGATACGCAGTATTTT
16	TRBV10-2	TRBJ2-7	NA	TRBD2	CASSDPPSGGAGEQYF	TGCGCCAGCAGTGACCCTCCTAGCGGGGGGGCGGGGGAGCAGTACTTC
15	TRBV27	TRBJ1-2	NA	TRBD1	CASSSRPGQNYGYTF	TGTGCCAGCAGTAGCCGACCGGGACAGAACTATGGCTACACCTTC
14	TRBV2	TRBJ1-2	NA	TRBD1	CASSGGQGTYGYTF	TGTGCCAGCAGTGGTGGACAGGGGACCTATGGCTACACCTTC
15	TRBV5-8	TRBJ1-2	NA	NA	CASRLRGGVDYGYTF	TGTGCCAGCAGGCTCCGGGGCGGGGTGGACTATGGCTACACCTTC
19	TRBV18	TRBJ1-6	NA	TRBD1	CASSPAGTENQIYNSPLHF	TGTGCCAGCTCACCCGCCGGGACAGAAAATCAAATTTATAATTCACCCCTCCACTTT
15	TRBV11-2	TRBJ2-2	NA	NA	CASSLSRANTGELFF	TGTGCCAGCAGCTTAAGCCGCGCGAACACCGGGGAGCTGTTTTTT
14	TRBV6-5	TRBJ1-5	once	NA	CASSSNGSNQPQHF	TGTGCCAGCTCTTCTAACGGTAGCAATCAGCCCCAGCATTTT
15	TRBV4-1	TRBJ2-7	NA	TRBD2	CASSSPGTRAYEQYF	TGCGCCAGCAGCTCCCCCGGGACTAGGGCCTACGAGCAGTACTTC
16	TRBV6-1	TRBJ1-6	NA	TRBD1	CASSDDRGTYNSPLHF	TGTGCCAGCAGTGATGACAGGGGAACCTATAATTCACCCCTCCACTTT
17	TRBV7-3	TRBJ1-1	few	TRBD1	CASSLTLQGAGNTEAFF	TGTGCCAGCAGCTTAACGTTACAGGGGGCTGGGAACACTGAAGCTTTCTTT
12	TRBV5-5	TRBJ1-1	NA	NA	CASSFWGAEAFF	TGTGCCAGCAGCTTTTGGGGGGCTGAAGCTTTCTTT